Below, one TCR beta chain is given with its context. This clonotype has more than one count but fewer than ten. Its binding antigen is unknown. Base qualities are not recorded, but no much larger clone differs from it by a single base. The library was generated by 5' RACE. Sequencing used an Illumina HiSeq 2500. The second PCR ran for about 6 to 12 cycles and used a J-beta primer mix along with a sample-barcoded 5' primer. A unique molecular identifier was introduced onto each TCR beta cDNA molecule by a template-switch 5' adaptor carrying 12 random nucleotides. Each sample yielded at least 2.5 million CDR3-containing paired-end reads. All of the RNA was converted into first-strand cDNA using the Mint cDNA synthesis kit, with a TRBC-specific oligonucleotide serving as the primer. Following uracil-DNA glycosylase treatment, all cDNA underwent a first 18-cycle PCR with the universal primers M1SS and BC2_uni_R. Per the original workflow: Normalization of each sample was performed by random selection of 1 million high-quality reads, each carrying a distinct molecular identifier. Reads sharing molecular identifiers were discarded rather than binned into consensus sequences. MiTCR, set to a Q25 quality threshold and the strictest error-elimination algorithm, was used for CDR3 identification, clonotype clustering and error correction. A nonparametric unseen species model using Euler transformation provided a lower-bound estimate of total TCR beta diversity. Using fastp trimming at Q25 and MiXCR clonotype assembly, TCRdb reanalyzed the public sequencing data and kept in-frame beta chains. All rows with the same CDR3 protein become a single entry with the most common DNA and genes. TCRdb, not the authors, supplied the V and J calls. Counted in this sample were 750,000 to 950,000 distinct CDR3 sequences; about 55% of them appeared once. Roughly 37% of the sample goes to the ten largest clones.

The 40 or so donors, aged roughly 6 to 100 years, were systemically healthy Caucasian individuals from Russia. Each donor gave ten milliliters of peripheral blood, collected into EDTA-treated Vacutainer tubes. Ficoll-Paque density-gradient centrifugation was used to isolate PBMCs, with at least 7 million obtained per sample. Total RNA was extracted from PBMCs with Trizol reagent, with at least 5.5 micrograms obtained per sample. Naive CD45RAhigh/CD27high T cell percentages were measured by flow cytometry on a PBMC aliquot from every donor. From the germline V gene (reference sequence), CDR1 is DFQATT and CDR2 is SNEGSKA. The germline V end is reduced by 3 bases and the J end by 2 bases; junction bases left unmatched: 6. Its CDR3 holds 14 amino acids, cysteine through phenylalanine. Only the CDR3 region is kept as DNA, spanning 42 bases read in frame from base 1. This specimen comes from a study of blood T cells in healthy people across ages (dated by TCRdb to 2013 to 2016). Broadly, across the study: Template switching captured roughly one uniquely barcoded TCR beta cDNA molecule per two T cells in model experiments. The donors were split into four age groups: young (average 16 years), middle-aged (over 35), aged (around 67) and long-lived (roughly 80). Using deep sequencing normalized with unique cDNA molecular identifiers, the study measured how TCR beta repertoire diversity changes with age. Using the same blood draw, the study looked at two additional independent replicas of 1 million unique cDNA reads for two donors, one aged 18 to 29 and the other aged 80 or older. To avoid experimental bias, donors of different ages were distributed randomly across sequencing lanes.

Results and caveats for the whole study, not just this receptor: As age increased, observed TCR beta diversity per million T cells dropped in a roughly linear way, and a significant reduction was already evident by age about 40. Compared with the aged group, the long-lived group had more naive CD4+ T cells, fewer expanded clones and increased TCR diversity, a pattern suggesting age selection. Conclusive comparison of naive and antigen-experienced compartments was prevented by the profiling of bulk unsorted PBMCs. Donor CMV infection status was unknown, potentially confounding age-related changes in expanded clonotypes. Estimates of total diversity from one million sequenced T cells were regarded as lower bounds and underestimates. A strong correlation was found between observed TCR beta diversity and the percentage of naive T cells measured by flow cytometry.

The rearranged segments are TRBV20-1 and TRBJ2-5; the junction holds 7 bases that match TRBD1. This clonotype was obtained from an elderly man in good health. Material for sequencing was blood. The DNA sequence follows: TGCAGTGCTAGCCTGAGGACAGGACAAGAGACCCAGTACTTC. It is translated as CSASLRTGQETQYF.